This entry is about one T cell receptor (beta chain). The repertoire was sequenced with immunoSEQ multiplex PCR; TCRdb's copy has only in-frame clones and lacks some. This table holds 200,000 to 250,000 clones, around 80% found once. This sample was included in a study of blood T cell repertoires in COVID-19. Sequenced input: peripheral blood. The clonotype originates from a human donor in a cohort sampled during active COVID-19.

The DNA for the CDR3 is TGCGCCAGCAGCCAGGGACTAGCGGTCTCCTACAATGAGCAGTTCTTC. It specifies CASSQGLAVSYNEQFF. The genes are TRBV4-3 and TRBJ2-1; 11 nucleotides match TRBD2. After removal of 3 bases from V and 0 bases from J, the junction contained 1 base not matched to a gene. Germline CDR1 LGHNA, CDR2 YSLEER. The CDR3 contains 16 residues.